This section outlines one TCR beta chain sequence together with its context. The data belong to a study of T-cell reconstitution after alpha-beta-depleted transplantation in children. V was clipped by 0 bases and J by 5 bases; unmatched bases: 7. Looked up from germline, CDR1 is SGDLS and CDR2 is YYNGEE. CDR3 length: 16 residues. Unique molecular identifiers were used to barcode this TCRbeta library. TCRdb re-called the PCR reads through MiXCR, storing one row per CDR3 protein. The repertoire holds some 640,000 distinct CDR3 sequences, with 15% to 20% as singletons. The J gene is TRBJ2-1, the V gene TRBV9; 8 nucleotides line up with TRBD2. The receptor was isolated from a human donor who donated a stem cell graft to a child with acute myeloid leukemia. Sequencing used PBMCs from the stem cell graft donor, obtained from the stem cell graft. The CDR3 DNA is TGTGCCAGCAGCGTAGGGCTCGCGGGGGGCCACAATGAGCAGTTCTTC. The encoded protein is CASSVGLAGGHNEQFF.